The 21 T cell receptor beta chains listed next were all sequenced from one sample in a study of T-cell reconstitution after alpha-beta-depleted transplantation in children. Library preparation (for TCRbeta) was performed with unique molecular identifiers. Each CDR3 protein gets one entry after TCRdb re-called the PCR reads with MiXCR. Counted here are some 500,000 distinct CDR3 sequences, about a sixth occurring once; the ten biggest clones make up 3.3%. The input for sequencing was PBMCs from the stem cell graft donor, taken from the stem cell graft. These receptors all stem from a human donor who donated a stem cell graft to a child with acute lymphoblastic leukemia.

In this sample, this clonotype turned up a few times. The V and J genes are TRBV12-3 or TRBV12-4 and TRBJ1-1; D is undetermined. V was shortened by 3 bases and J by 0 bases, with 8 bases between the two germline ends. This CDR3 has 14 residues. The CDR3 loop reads CASSLVSMNTEAFF. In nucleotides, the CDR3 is TGTGCCAGCAGTTTGGTTTCTATGAACACTGAAGCTTTCTTT.

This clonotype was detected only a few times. CDR3 region: CASSQGYATNEKLFF. The CDR3 coding sequence is TGCGCCAGCAGCCAAGGTTACGCAACTAATGAAAAACTGTTTTTT. The chain uses TRBV4-1 and TRBJ1-4, with D hard to call. Between the trimmed V and J ends, which lost 1 base and 0 bases, there was a span of 6 bases. CDR3 length: 15 residues. The V gene's germline CDR1 is MGHRA and CDR2 YSYEKL.

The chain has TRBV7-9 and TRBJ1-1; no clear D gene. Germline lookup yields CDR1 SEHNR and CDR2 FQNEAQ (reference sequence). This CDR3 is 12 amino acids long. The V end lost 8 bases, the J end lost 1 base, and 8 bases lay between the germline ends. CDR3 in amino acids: CASGVQNTEAFF. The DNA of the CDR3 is TGTGCCAGCGGGGTTCAGAACACTGAAGCTTTCTTT.

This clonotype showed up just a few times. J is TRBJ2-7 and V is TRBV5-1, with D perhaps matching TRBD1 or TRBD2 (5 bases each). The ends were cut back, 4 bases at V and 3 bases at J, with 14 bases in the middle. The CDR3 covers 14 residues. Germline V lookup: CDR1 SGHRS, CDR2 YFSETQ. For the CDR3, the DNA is TGCGCCAGCAGCACGGGACGGAGCTTCTACGAGCAGTACTTC. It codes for CASSTGRSFYEQYF. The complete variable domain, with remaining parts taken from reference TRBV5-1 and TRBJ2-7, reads KAGVTQTPRYLIKTRGQQVTLSCSPISGHRSVSWYQQTPGQGLQFLFEYFSETQRNKGNFPGRFSGRQFSNSRSEMNVSTLELGDSALYLCASSTGRSFYEQYFGPGTRLTVT.

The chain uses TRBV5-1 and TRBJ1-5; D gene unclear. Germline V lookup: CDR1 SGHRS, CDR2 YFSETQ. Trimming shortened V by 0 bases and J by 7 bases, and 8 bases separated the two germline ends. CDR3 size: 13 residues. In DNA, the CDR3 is TGCGCCAGCAGCTTGGAGGGTGAGCAGCCCCAGCATTTT. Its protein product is CASSLEGEQPQHF.

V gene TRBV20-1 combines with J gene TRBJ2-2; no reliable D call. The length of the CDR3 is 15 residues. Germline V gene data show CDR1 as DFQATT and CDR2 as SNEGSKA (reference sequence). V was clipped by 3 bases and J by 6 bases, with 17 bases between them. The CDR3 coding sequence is TGCAGTGCTAGTCGTCCACGGCCTCATCCCGGGGAGCTGTTTTTT. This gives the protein CSASRPRPHPGELFF.

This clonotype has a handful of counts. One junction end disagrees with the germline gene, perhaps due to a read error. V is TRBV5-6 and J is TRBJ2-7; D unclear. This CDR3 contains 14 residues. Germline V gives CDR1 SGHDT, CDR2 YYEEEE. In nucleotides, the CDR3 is TGTGCCAGCAGCTTGGCCGCCGATCTACGCGAGGAGTACTTC. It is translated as CASSLAADLREEYF.

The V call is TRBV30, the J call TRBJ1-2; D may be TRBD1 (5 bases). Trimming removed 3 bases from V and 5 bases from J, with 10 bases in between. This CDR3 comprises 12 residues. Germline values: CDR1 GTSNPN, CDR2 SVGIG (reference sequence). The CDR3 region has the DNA TGTGCCTGGAGACGGCGGACATATGGCTACACCTTC. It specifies CAWRRRTYGYTF. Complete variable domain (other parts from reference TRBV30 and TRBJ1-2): SQTIHQWPATLVQPVGSPLSLECTVEGTSNPNLYWYRQAAGRGLQLLFYSVGIGQISSEVPQNLSASRPQDRQFILSSKKLLLSDSGFYLCAWRRRTYGYTFGSGTRLTVV.

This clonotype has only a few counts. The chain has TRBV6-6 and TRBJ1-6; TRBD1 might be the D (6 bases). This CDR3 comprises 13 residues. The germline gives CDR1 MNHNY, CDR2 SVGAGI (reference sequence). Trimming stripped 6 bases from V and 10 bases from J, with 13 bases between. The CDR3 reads CASRPGEGSPLHF. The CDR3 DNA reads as TGTGCCAGCAGGCCAGGGGAAGGGTCACCCCTCCACTTT.

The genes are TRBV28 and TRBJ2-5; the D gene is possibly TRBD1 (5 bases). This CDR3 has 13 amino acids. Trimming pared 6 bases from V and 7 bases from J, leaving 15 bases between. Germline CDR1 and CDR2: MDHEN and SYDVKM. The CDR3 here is CASSTLLTVTQYF. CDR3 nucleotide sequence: TGTGCCAGCAGCACCCTCCTGACAGTGACCCAGTACTTC.

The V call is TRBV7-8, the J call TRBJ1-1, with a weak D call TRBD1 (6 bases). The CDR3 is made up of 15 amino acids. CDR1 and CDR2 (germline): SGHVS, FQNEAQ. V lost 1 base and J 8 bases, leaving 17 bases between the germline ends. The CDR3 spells CASSLGGGGTEEAFF. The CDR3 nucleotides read TGTGCCAGCAGCTTAGGAGGGGGGGGCACCGAGGAAGCTTTCTTT.

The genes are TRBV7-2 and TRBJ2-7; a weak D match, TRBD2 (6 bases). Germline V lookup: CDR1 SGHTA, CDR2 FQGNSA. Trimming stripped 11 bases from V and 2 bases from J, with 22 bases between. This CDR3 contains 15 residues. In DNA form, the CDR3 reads TGTGCCGCTGGAGGGGCGCCTAACCTCCCCTACGAGCAGTACTTC. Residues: CAAGGAPNLPYEQYF.

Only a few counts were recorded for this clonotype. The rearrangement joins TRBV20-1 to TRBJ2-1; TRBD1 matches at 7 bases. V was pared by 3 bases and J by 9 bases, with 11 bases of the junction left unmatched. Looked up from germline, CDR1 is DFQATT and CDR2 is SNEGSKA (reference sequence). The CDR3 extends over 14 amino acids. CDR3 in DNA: TGCAGTGCTAGGCAACAGGGGCTCCTCCGTGAGCAGTTCTTC. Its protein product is CSARQQGLLREQFF.

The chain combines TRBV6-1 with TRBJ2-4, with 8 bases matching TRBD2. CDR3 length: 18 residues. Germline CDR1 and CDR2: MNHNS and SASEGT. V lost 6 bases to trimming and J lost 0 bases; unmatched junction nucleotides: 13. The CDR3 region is CASSNRAGGPLAKNIQYF. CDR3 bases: TGTGCCAGCAGCAACCGGGCGGGAGGCCCCCTAGCCAAAAACATTCAGTACTTC.

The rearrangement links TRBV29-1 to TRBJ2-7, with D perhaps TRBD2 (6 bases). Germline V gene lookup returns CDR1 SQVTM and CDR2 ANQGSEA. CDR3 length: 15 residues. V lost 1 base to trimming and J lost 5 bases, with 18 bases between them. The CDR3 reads CSVEGIGSRIDEQYF. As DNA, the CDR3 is TGCAGCGTTGAAGGGATCGGGAGTCGGATCGACGAGCAGTACTTC.

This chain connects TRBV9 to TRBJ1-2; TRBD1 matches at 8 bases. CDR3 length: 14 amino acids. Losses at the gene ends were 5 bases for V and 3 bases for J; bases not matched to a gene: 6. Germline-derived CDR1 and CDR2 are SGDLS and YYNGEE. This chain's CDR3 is CASSQDRAYYGYTF. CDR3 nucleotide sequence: TGTGCCAGCAGTCAGGACAGGGCCTACTATGGCTACACCTTC.

The CDR3 here is CASSPRGGVHEQYF. CDR3 sequence (DNA): TGTGCCAGCAGTCCTCGGGGAGGAGTCCACGAGCAGTACTTC. The chain joins TRBV27 to TRBJ2-7, with a tentative D call TRBD2 (6 bases). With 5 bases removed from V and 5 bases from J, the gap between germline ends came to 16 bases. Germline CDR1 reads MNHEY; CDR2 reads SMNVEV (reference sequence). This CDR3 has 14 residues.

CDR3 coding DNA: TGTGCCAGCAGTTTGGAGGGGCCTCACACCGGGGAGCTGTTTTTT. Translating gives CASSLEGPHTGELFF. This chain links TRBV12-3 or TRBV12-4 with TRBJ2-2; perhaps TRBD2 as D (6 bases). CDR3 length: 15 amino acids. V gave up 3 bases and J gave up 3 bases, with 11 bases separating them.

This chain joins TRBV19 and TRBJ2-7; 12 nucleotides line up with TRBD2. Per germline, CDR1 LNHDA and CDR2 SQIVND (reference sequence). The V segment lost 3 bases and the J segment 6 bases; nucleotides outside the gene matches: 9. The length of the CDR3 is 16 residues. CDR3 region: CASSIQTSGGSTEQYF. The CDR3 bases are TGTGCCAGTAGTATCCAGACTAGCGGGGGATCAACCGAGCAGTACTTC. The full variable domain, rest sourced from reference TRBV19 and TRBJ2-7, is DGGITQSPKYLFRKEGQNVTLSCEQNLNHDAMYWYRQDPGQGLRLIYYSQIVNDFQKGDIAEGYSVSREKKESFPLTVTSAQKNPTAFYLCASSIQTSGGSTEQYFGPGTRLTVT.

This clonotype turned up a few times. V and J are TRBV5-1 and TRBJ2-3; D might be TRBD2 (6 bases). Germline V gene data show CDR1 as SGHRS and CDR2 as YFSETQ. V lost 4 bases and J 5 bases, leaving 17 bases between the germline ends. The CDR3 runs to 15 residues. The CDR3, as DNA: TGCGCCAGCAGCCCGGACTTTGGAGGGATAGATACGCAGTATTTT. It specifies CASSPDFGGIDTQYF.

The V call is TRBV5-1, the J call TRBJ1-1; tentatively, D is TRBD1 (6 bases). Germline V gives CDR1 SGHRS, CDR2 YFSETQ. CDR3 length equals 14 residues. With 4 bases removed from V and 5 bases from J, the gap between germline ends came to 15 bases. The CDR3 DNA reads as TGCGCCAGCAGCCCGCGGGCAGGGGATACTGAAGCTTTCTTT. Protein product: CASSPRAGDTEAFF.